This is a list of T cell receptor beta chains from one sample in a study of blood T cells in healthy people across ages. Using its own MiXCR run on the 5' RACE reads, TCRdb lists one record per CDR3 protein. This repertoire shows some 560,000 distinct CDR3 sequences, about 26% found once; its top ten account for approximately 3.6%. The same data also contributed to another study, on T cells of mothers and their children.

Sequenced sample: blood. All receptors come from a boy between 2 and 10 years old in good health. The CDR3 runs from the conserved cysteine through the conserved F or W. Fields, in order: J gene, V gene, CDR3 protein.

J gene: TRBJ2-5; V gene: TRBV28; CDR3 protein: CASSSADPEEETQYF
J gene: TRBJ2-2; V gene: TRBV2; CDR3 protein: CASSSGLNTGELFF
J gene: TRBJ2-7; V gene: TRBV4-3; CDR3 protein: CASSQAWRDSYEQYF
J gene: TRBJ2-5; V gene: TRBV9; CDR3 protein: CASSALGGQGRETQYF
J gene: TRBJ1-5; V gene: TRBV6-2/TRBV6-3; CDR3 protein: CASSWGHQPQHF
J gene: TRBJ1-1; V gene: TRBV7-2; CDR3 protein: CASSLARLNTEAFF
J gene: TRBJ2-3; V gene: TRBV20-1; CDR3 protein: CRAGTSGTDTQYF
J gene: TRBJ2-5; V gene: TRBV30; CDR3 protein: CAWGRGADQETQYF
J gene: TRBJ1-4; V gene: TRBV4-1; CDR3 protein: CASSQLGTAGPNEKLFF
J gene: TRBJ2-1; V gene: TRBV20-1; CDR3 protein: CSASLSGRMDEQFF
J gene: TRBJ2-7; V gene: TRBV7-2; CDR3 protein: CASSLAGTDAYEQYF
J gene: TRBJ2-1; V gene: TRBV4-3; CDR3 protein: CASSQNSYNEQFF
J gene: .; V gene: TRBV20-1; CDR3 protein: CSAGTGTSGGNEQFF
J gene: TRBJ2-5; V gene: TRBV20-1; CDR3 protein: CSARTSGRGQETQYF
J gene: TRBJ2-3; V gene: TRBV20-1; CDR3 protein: CSARPGGLTDTQYF
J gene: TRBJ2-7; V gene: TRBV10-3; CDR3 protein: CAISEGDSYEQYF
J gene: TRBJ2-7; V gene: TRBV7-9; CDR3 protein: CASSLVASYEQYF
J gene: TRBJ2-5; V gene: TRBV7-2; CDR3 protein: CASSPIRGQETQYF
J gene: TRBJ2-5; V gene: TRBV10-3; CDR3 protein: CAIRRDGEETQYF
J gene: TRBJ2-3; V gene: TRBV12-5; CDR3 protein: CASGLDASTDTQYF
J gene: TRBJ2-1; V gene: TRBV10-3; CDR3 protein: CAIKAAGSSHNEQFF
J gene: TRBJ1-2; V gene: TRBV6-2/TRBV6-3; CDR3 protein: CASSYLRDYGYTF
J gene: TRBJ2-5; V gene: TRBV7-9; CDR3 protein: CASSLGTSFEETQYF
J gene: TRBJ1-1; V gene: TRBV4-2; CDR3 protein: CASSLGVGGTDAFF
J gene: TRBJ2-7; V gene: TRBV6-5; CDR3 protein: CASRRTSGNSYEQYF
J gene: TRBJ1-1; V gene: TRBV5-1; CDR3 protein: CASSFIRGGAPENTEAFF
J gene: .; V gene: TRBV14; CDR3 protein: CASSQHTGRAYEQYF
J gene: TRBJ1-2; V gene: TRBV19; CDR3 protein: CASSIAIQGITKYGYTF
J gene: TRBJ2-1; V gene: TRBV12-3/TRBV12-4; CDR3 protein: CASSPNSGRDEQFF
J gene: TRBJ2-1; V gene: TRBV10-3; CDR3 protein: CAISAENEQFF
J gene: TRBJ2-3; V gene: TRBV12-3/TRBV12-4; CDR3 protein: CASSLYPGDTQYF
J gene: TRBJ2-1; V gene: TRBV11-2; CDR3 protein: CASSPKSSGGAYRPQYNEQFF
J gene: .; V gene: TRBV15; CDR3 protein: CATSRELGQQYF
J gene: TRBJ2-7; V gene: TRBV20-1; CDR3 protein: CSAWTSGSPYEQYF
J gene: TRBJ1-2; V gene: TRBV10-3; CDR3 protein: CAIIESTPEEVLNGYTF
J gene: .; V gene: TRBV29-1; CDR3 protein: CSVEDKVQGGSSYEQYF
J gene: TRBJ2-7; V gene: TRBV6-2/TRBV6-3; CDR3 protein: CASSIYAGKSYEQYF
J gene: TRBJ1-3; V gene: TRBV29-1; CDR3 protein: CSVRPSLWRDRDSTIYF
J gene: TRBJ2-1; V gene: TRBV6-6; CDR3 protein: CASSVMPGDSYNEQFF
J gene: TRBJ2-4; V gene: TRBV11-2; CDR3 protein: CASSLGLAGEGGKNIQYF
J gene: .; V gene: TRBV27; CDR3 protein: CASSPQSAGSLTYEQYF
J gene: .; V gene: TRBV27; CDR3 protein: CASSPDSASNEQFF
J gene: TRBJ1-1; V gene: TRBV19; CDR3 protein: CASSIVGGLMNTEAFF
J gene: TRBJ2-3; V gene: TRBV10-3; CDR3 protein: CAINSVAGPSTDTQYF
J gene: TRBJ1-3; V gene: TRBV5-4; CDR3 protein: CASGLQGSRNTIYF
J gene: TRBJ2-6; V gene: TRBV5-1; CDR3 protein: CASSLGPFSGANVLTF
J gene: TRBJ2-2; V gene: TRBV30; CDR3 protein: CAWKAGFGTGELFF
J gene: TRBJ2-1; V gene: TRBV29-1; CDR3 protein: CSVEDGLAEYNEQFF
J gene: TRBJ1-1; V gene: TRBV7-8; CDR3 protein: CASSSRRTRLNTEAFF
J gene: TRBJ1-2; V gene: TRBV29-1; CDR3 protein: CSVEGDSLYGYTF
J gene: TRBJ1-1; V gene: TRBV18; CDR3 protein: CASSSFFSGNTEAFF
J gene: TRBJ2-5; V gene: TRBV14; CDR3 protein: CASSQGSGLAGVYQETQYF
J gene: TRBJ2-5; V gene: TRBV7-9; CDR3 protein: CASSLGTSGETQYF
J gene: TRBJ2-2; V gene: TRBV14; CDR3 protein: CASSQNWGNTGELFF
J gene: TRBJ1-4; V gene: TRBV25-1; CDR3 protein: CASSGETGGYATNEKLFF
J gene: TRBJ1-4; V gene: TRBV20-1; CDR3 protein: CSASLSAGMSEKLFF
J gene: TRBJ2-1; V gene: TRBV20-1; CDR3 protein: CSARDVASGSFYNEQFF
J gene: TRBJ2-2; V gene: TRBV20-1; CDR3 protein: CSARDKATGELFF
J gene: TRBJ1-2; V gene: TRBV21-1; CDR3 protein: CASSHWTGIGYTF
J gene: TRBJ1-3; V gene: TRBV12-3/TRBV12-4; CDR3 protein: CASRPGDFGSTIYF